The clone carrying this T cell receptor (beta chain) was observed a few times. Its antigen is still unknown. V dropped 6 bases and J dropped 0; count of bases not matched to a gene: 10. The CDR3 has 16 residues. CDR1 is MNHEY, CDR2 SVGEGT, per germline. This sample was taken from a study of T-cell reconstitution after alpha-beta-depleted transplantation in children. The library targeted TCRbeta and was prepared with unique molecular identifiers. TCRdb used MiXCR to reprocess the PCR reads, holding one entry per CDR3 protein. The sample carries fewer than 400,000 distinct CDR3 sequences, around 20% recorded once. Points from the study as a whole: Several hundred expanded graft clones reportedly gave rise to the alpha-beta T cells present about two months after transplant.

The sample was PBMCs, mostly from graft donor cells, taken 180 days after TCRalphabeta/CD19-depleted stem cell transplant. The source is a male patient younger than 18 who had a stem cell transplant for acute lymphoblastic leukemia, so the T cells may come from the graft donor. The chain uses TRBV6-2 or TRBV6-3 and TRBJ2-7, with 8 bases fitting TRBD1. CDR3 sequence reads: CASSTTGGKSSYEQYF. In nucleotides, the CDR3 is TGTGCCAGCAGCACCACAGGGGGGAAAAGCTCCTACGAGCAGTACTTC.